The 4 T cell receptor beta chains below come from one sample, sequenced in a study of cytomegalovirus exposure and HLA in healthy donors. Amplification used 60 Vbeta primers and 13 Jbeta primers. TCRdb keeps only in-frame clones here, not all; method: immunoSEQ multiplex PCR. The sample holds roughly 130,000 clones; just over 75% are singletons and the top ten take approximately 1.7%. The sequenced sample consisted of PBMCs. Every receptor here comes from a woman in her 50s in good health and CMV-seronegative.

This rearrangement joins TRBV7-3 to TRBJ2-1; TRBD2 agrees at 12 bases. After removal of 5 bases from V and 11 bases from J, the junction contained 7 bases not matched to a gene. Germline values: CDR1 SGHTA, CDR2 FQGTGA. The CDR3 has 14 residues. CDR3 in DNA: TGTGCCAGCAGCATCGGGACTAGCGGGCACAAGCAGTTCTTC. Its protein product is CASSIGTSGHKQFF. The whole variable domain, remainder taken from reference TRBV7-3 and TRBJ2-1, is GAGVSQTPSNKVTEKGKYVELRCDPISGHTALYWYRQSLGQGPEFLIYFQGTGAADDSGLPNDRFFAVRPEGSVSTLKIQRTERGDSAVYLCASSIGTSGHKQFFGPGTRLTVL.

The chain employs TRBV15 and TRBJ1-2; 7 bases are a match to TRBD1. CDR1 is LNHNV, CDR2 YYDKDF, per germline (reference sequence). The length of the CDR3 is 15 residues. J was trimmed by 5 bases and V by 0 bases; bases with no gene match: 6. The CDR3 sequence: CATSRDSGTVYGYTF. In DNA form, the CDR3 reads TGTGCCACCAGCAGAGATTCCGGGACAGTTTATGGCTACACCTTC.

This clone was recorded only once. The chain joins TRBV29-1 to TRBJ2-7; no clear D gene. Trimming took off 5 bases at V and 5 bases at J, with 13 bases between the two ends. The germline gives CDR1 SQVTM, CDR2 ANQGSEA. CDR3 length: 12 residues. For the CDR3, the DNA is TGCAGCGTTCAGGTCAGCAGCCACGAGCAGTACTTC. As protein: CSVQVSSHEQYF.

The chain joins TRBV5-4 to TRBJ2-1; weak D call: TRBD2 (6 bases). V shed 3 bases and J shed 0 bases, with 13 bases lying between them. This CDR3 has 16 residues. Germline CDR1 is SGHNT and CDR2 is YYREEE (reference sequence). This chain's CDR3 is CASSSRGRNSYNEQFF. The DNA for the CDR3 is TGTGCCAGCAGCTCCCGGGGGAGGAACTCCTACAATGAGCAGTTCTTC.